Shown below are 10 T cell receptor beta chains from a single sample sequenced in a study of beta chain features in type 1 diabetes. Expressed TCRB transcripts were sequenced, since all the RNA that had been isolated was reverse transcribed. The table came from immunoSEQ multiplex PCR; TCRdb's copy has only in-frame clones and leaves some out. The profile covers almost 350,000 clones, with around 19% appearing a single time and around 0.045% taken by the ten largest. Sequenced: naive CD4+ T cells from blood. The receptors come from a woman between 18 and 30 years old in good health.

This chain uses TRBV18 with TRBJ2-7; 12 nucleotides align to TRBD2. Germline CDR1 is KGHSH and CDR2 is LQKENI. The CDR3 is 16 residues long. V lost 3 bases and J lost 6; bases outside the gene matches: 9. The DNA of the CDR3 is TGTGCCAGCTCACCCCGACTAGCGGGAGAAGGAAGCGAGCAGTACTTC. It translates to CASSPRLAGEGSEQYF. The full variable domain, rest sourced from reference TRBV18 and TRBJ2-7, is NAGVMQNPRHLVRRRGQEARLRCSPMKGHSHVYWYRQLPEEGLKFMVYLQKENIIDESGMPKERFSAEFPKEGPSILRIQQVVRGDSAAYFCASSPRLAGEGSEQYFGPGTRLTVT.

This sequence joins TRBV30 and TRBJ1-2, with a tentative D call TRBD1 (6 bases). Germline assignment: CDR1 GTSNPN and CDR2 SVGIG (reference sequence). V was pared by 2 bases and J by 0 bases, with 19 bases between. The CDR3 runs 17 residues. CDR3 protein: CAWSISRGGAANYGYTF. In DNA, the CDR3 is TGTGCCTGGAGTATCTCCCGGGGGGGGGCAGCTAACTATGGCTACACCTTC.

This CDR3 is CASSQKAGGPIDEQFF. In DNA form, the CDR3 reads TGCGCCAGCAGCCAGAAAGCGGGGGGGCCAATCGATGAGCAGTTCTTC. This chain connects TRBV5-1 to TRBJ2-1; the match to TRBD2 covers 10 bases. Germline lookup yields CDR1 SGHRS and CDR2 YFSETQ. J was trimmed by 8 bases and V by 4 bases; bases with no gene match: 12. The CDR3 extends over 16 amino acids.

This clone was seen a handful of times. This chain uses TRBV14 with TRBJ1-2, with D unresolved. The CDR3 length is 12 residues. Trimming shortened V by 3 bases and J by 5 bases, and 7 bases separated the two germline ends. Germline CDR1 SGHDN, CDR2 FVKESK. CDR3 in amino acids: CASSQGRYGYTF. DNA of the CDR3: TGTGCCAGCAGCCAGGGCAGATATGGCTACACCTTC.

The chain has TRBV2 and TRBJ1-2; 8 bases map to TRBD1. J lost 3 bases, V lost 7 bases, and 4 bases had no gene match. CDR1 is SNHLY and CDR2 is FYNNEI in the germline V gene. CDR3 length equals 13 residues. In nucleotides, the CDR3 is TGTGCCAGCAAGGACAGGGAGGACTATGGCTACACCTTC. It encodes CASKDREDYGYTF. Based on the CDR3 plus reference TRBV2 and TRBJ1-2, the full variable domain is EPEVTQTPSHQVTQMGQEVILRCVPISNHLYFYWYRQILGQKVEFLVSFYNNEISEKSEIFDDQFSVERPDGSNFTLKIRSTKLEDSAMYFCASKDREDYGYTFGSGTRLTVV.

The V and J genes are TRBV25-1 and TRBJ2-5; D call uncertain. Germline V CDR1 and CDR2: MGHDK, SYGVNS. Trimming shortened V by 4 bases and J by 1 base, and 10 bases separated the two germline ends. CDR3 length: 14 residues. The CDR3 nucleotides are TGTGCCAGCAGTGGCCCTGGCGGCCAAGAGACCCAGTACTTC. This translates into CASSGPGGQETQYF.

This clone came up a few times. J is TRBJ2-1 and V is TRBV7-9; 10 bases match TRBD2. The CDR3 has 15 amino acids. V lost 2 bases, J lost 7 bases, and 5 bases stayed unmatched. From germline, CDR1 is SEHNR and CDR2 FQNEAQ (reference sequence). The chain's CDR3 is CASSLSASGRNEQFF. The CDR3 bases are TGTGCCAGCAGCTTATCCGCTAGCGGGAGAAATGAGCAGTTCTTC.

The gene calls are TRBV7-3 and TRBJ2-5; D gene uncertain. CDR1 SGHTA and CDR2 FQGTGA come from the germline V gene. V lost 2 bases, J lost 3 bases, and 7 bases lay in between. The CDR3 contains 13 residues. The CDR3 nucleotides read TGTGCCAGCAGCTTAGGAGAGAAAGAGACCCAGTACTTC. Protein product: CASSLGEKETQYF.

The DNA of the CDR3 is TGCGCCAGCAGCCAAACGACAGGGGGCGGTCAGCCCCAGCATTTT. Amino acid sequence: CASSQTTGGGQPQHF. This chain links TRBV4-1 with TRBJ1-5; TRBD1 agrees at 10 bases. This CDR3 comprises 15 residues. The V gene end was trimmed by 2 bases and the J gene end by 6 bases; junction bases not matched to a gene: 4. The germline CDR1 and CDR2 sequences are MGHRA and YSYEKL.

This chain links TRBV6-6 with TRBJ2-7; 10 bases are shared with TRBD2. Germline V CDR1 and CDR2: MNHNY, SVGAGI (reference sequence). This CDR3 has 16 amino acids. Trimming removed 6 bases from V and 0 bases from J; junction bases left unmatched: 8. CDR3 loop: CASSQGSGGASYEQYF. CDR3 DNA: TGTGCCAGCAGCCAAGGGAGCGGGGGGGCCTCCTACGAGCAGTACTTC.